This T cell receptor (beta chain) was profiled in a study of T-cell memory formation after mild COVID-19. 5'RACE with constant-segment primers yielded barcoded, UMI-tagged TCR alpha and TCR beta cDNA libraries. TCRdb analysed the 5' RACE reads with MiXCR anew, one entry per CDR3 protein. Counted here are 300,000 to 400,000 distinct CDR3 sequences, approximately 29% occurring once; the ten biggest clones make up roughly 13%. General study findings and limits: Whereas later expanders leaned CD4+, clones contracting day 15 to 85 showed a balanced CD4/CD8 makeup.

With respect to this clonotype: Its specificity is unknown.

The germline V gene has CDR1 MNHNY and CDR2 SVGAGI (reference sequence). This CDR3 spans 14 amino acids. V lost 8 bases and J 7 bases, leaving 18 bases between the germline ends. The chain carries TRBV6-6 and TRBJ1-5; maybe TRBD1 (5 bases). The source material was PBMCs or a T cell subset sorted from them (not recorded which). The source of this sequence is an adult woman who had mild COVID-19 (a few samples of this study predate the infection). Cell type and time point are not known. CDR3 amino acids: CASQLTGENQPQHF. The CDR3 DNA follows: TGTGCCAGCCAGTTAACGGGGGAGAACCAGCCCCAGCATTTT.